These 24 T cell receptor beta chains were all obtained from the same sample, sequenced in a study of blood T cell repertoires in COVID-19. TCRdb keeps only in-frame clones here, not all; method: immunoSEQ multiplex PCR. The table lists 300,000 to 450,000 clones, around 85% of them singletons. Sequences were obtained from peripheral blood. Every receptor here comes from a young woman with acute or convalescent COVID-19.

The V gene is TRBV4-1, the J gene TRBJ1-1; no firm D call. CDR3 length: 15 residues. The V gene's germline CDR1 is MGHRA and CDR2 YSYEKL. V was trimmed by 1 base and J by 2 bases, leaving 11 bases between them. The CDR3 nucleotides read TGCGCCAGCAGCCAAGCACCGAACTCAAACACTGAAGCTTTCTTT. This encodes CASSQAPNSNTEAFF.

The gene calls are TRBV19 and TRBJ2-7; 9 nucleotides match TRBD1. The CDR3 length is 15 residues. CDR1 and CDR2 (germline): LNHDA, SQIVND (reference sequence). V lost 9 bases, J lost 1 base, and 10 bases stayed unmatched. The CDR3 region is CASSRPGTGSYEQYF. CDR3 nucleotides: TGTGCCAGCTCAAGACCCGGGACAGGGTCCTACGAGCAGTACTTC.

The chain carries TRBV11-2 and TRBJ2-7, with 7 bases identical to TRBD1. There are 16 residues in the CDR3. V shed 2 bases, J shed 7 bases, and the junction held 14 bases outside the gene matches. The germline V gene encodes CDR1 SGHAT and CDR2 FQNNGV. CDR3 in DNA: TGTGCCAGCAGCTTAATACCAGGGGGACCTTTTGGAGAGCAGTACTTC. Encoded protein: CASSLIPGGPFGEQYF.

The rearrangement joins TRBV5-4 to TRBJ2-3, with a possible D match to TRBD2 (6 bases). Trimming cost V 3 bases and J 1 base, with 15 bases left between them. The CDR3 is 16 amino acids. The V gene's germline CDR1 is SGHNT and CDR2 YYREEE (reference sequence). CDR3 nucleotides: TGTGCCAGCAGCTCCGGGACTGGTCCTGGCACAGATACGCAGTATTTT. Encoded protein: CASSSGTGPGTDTQYF. Full variable domain (rest looked up from reference TRBV5-4 and TRBJ2-3): ETGVTQSPTHLIKTRGQQVTLRCSSQSGHNTVSWYQQALGQGPQFIFQYYREEENGRGNFPPRFSGLQFPNYSSELNVNALELDDSALYLCASSSGTGPGTDTQYFGPGTRLTVL.

The chain's CDR3 is CASSPGQGHNEQFF. The CDR3 coding sequence is TGTGCCAGCAGCCCGGGACAGGGGCACAATGAGCAGTTCTTC. The V and J genes are TRBV11-3 and TRBJ2-1; 10 nucleotides align to TRBD1. Germline trimming cut 5 bases from V and 5 bases from J; bases unmatched to any gene: 3. This CDR3 region has 14 residues. Germline CDR1 SGHNT, CDR2 YENEEA.

This chain connects TRBV9 to TRBJ2-1; perhaps TRBD2 as D (5 bases). Between the trimmed V and J ends, which lost 4 bases and 2 bases, there was a span of 13 bases. Germline values: CDR1 SGDLS, CDR2 YYNGEE. The length of the CDR3 is 15 residues. The CDR3 reads CASSTSGGPYNEQFF. The CDR3 nucleotides are TGTGCCAGCAGCACCTCGGGCGGGCCCTACAATGAGCAGTTCTTC.

The table lists this clone with a count of one. This chain connects TRBV27 to TRBJ2-1; 7 nucleotides line up with TRBD1. With V trimmed by 5 bases and J by 5 bases, 6 bases remained unmatched. Germline assignment: CDR1 MNHEY and CDR2 SMNVEV (reference sequence). The CDR3 is 14 residues long. CDR3 sequence: CASSDREKDNEQFF. In DNA form, the CDR3 reads TGTGCCAGCAGTGACAGGGAGAAGGACAATGAGCAGTTCTTC.

The V gene is TRBV6-4, the J gene TRBJ2-2, with a weak D call TRBD2 (5 bases). This CDR3 has 17 residues. With 2 bases removed from V and 0 bases from J, the gap between germline ends came to 13 bases. Germline V gene sequence: CDR1 MRHNA, CDR2 SNTAGT. The CDR3 is CASSDPKRTANTGELFF. The CDR3 DNA sequence: TGTGCCAGCAGTGACCCGAAGCGGACCGCGAACACCGGGGAGCTGTTTTTT.

This sequence joins TRBV7-9 and TRBJ1-5, with 7 positions matching TRBD1. The germline CDR1 and CDR2 sequences are SEHNR and FQNEAQ (reference sequence). The ends lost 5 bases at V and 9 bases at J; junction bases unmatched: 10. The CDR3 length is 14 residues. For the CDR3, the DNA is TGTGCCAGCAGCACCGACAGGGCCCCGGGGCCCCAGCATTTT. It encodes CASSTDRAPGPQHF.

The genes are TRBV6-2 or TRBV6-3 and TRBJ2-3; 11 nucleotides match TRBD2. V dropped 0 bases and J dropped 7; count of bases not matched to a gene: 9. The CDR3 covers 17 residues. The germline CDR1 and CDR2 sequences are MNHEY and SVGEGT. CDR3 in amino acids: CASSYSLLAGELHTQYF. For the CDR3, the DNA is TGTGCCAGCAGTTACTCGCTACTAGCGGGAGAGTTGCATACGCAGTATTTT.

As regards this clone: In the same sample, other DNA sequences code for this CDR3. The chain has TRBV5-1 and TRBJ2-7; 7 bases fit TRBD2. The CDR3 is made up of 13 amino acids. In germline, CDR1 is SGHRS, CDR2 YFSETQ. The V and J ends lost 4 bases and 2 bases, in that order; junction bases with no gene match: 3. CDR3 in amino acids: CASSAGRTYEQYF. In DNA form, the CDR3 reads TGCGCCAGCAGCGCCGGGAGGACCTACGAGCAGTACTTC.

The chain couples TRBV2 to TRBJ1-2; 9 bases map to TRBD1. The germline V gene has CDR1 SNHLY and CDR2 FYNNEI. V dropped 1 base and J dropped 5; count of bases not matched to a gene: 2. This CDR3 comprises 14 residues. The CDR3 DNA follows: TGTGCCAGCAGTGAAGTCGGGACAGGGTATGGCTACACCTTC. Amino acids: CASSEVGTGYGYTF. Based on the CDR3 plus reference TRBV2 and TRBJ1-2, the full variable domain is EPEVTQTPSHQVTQMGQEVILRCVPISNHLYFYWYRQILGQKVEFLVSFYNNEISEKSEIFDDQFSVERPDGSNFTLKIRSTKLEDSAMYFCASSEVGTGYGYTFGSGTRLTVV.

This chain joins TRBV2 and TRBJ2-2; 14 bases fit TRBD2. There are 16 residues in the CDR3. The ends lost 5 bases at V and 4 bases at J; junction bases unmatched: 3. From germline, CDR1 is SNHLY and CDR2 FYNNEI. Here the CDR3 reads CASSWTSGGPTGELFF. The CDR3 DNA sequence: TGTGCCAGCAGTTGGACTAGCGGGGGGCCCACCGGGGAGCTGTTTTTT.

The V and J genes are TRBV6-5 and TRBJ2-7, with 8 bases matching TRBD1. Trimming took 8 bases from V and 2 from J; bases not matched to a gene: 5. The CDR3 covers 13 residues. Looked up from germline, CDR1 is MNHEY and CDR2 is SVGAGI. This CDR3 is CASGRDRPYEQYF. CDR3 DNA sequence: TGTGCCAGCGGGCGGGACAGGCCCTACGAGCAGTACTTC.

This rearrangement joins TRBV27 to TRBJ2-7, with D hard to call. CDR1 MNHEY and CDR2 SMNVEV come from the germline V gene (reference sequence). The CDR3 runs to 10 residues. Trimming left V 8 bases short and J 3 bases short, with 5 bases between. CDR3 nucleotide sequence: TGTGCCAGCGGCATCTACGAGCAGTACTTC. This gives the protein CASGIYEQYF.

The chain recombines TRBV10-3 with TRBJ1-1; D gene ambiguous. The CDR3 spans 14 residues. V dropped 2 bases and J dropped 0 bases, with 7 bases sitting between them. Germline V gene lookup returns CDR1 ENHRY and CDR2 SYGVKD. CDR3 DNA: TGTGCCATCAGTGAGGGCAGTATGAACACTGAAGCTTTCTTT. It specifies CAISEGSMNTEAFF.

The V and J genes are TRBV3-1 (or the pseudogene TRBV3-2) and TRBJ1-6; D remains unclear. The CDR3 is made up of 15 amino acids. Between the trimmed V and J ends, which lost 1 base and 2 bases, there was a span of 6 bases. The V gene's germline CDR1 is LGHDT and CDR2 YNNKEL (reference sequence). CDR3 region: CASSQGRTYNSPLHF. CDR3 nucleotides: TGTGCCAGCAGCCAAGGTAGAACCTATAATTCACCCCTCCACTTT.

The V call is TRBV24-1, the J call TRBJ2-1, with a possible D match to TRBD2 (6 bases). Trimming pared 8 bases from V and 0 bases from J, leaving 10 bases between. The CDR3 is 14 residues long. Germline loops: CDR1 KGHDR, CDR2 SFDVKD. The CDR3 DNA is TGTGCCACCAAAGGAGGGAGCTCCTACAATGAGCAGTTCTTC. As protein: CATKGGSSYNEQFF.

The chain uses TRBV5-1 and TRBJ1-4; 7 nucleotides agree with TRBD1. V shed 5 bases, J shed 8 bases, and the junction held 15 bases outside the gene matches. The CDR3 totals 16 residues. Germline CDR1 is SGHRS and CDR2 is YFSETQ. The CDR3 region has the DNA TGCGCCAGCAGACAGGAGACAGGGCTCACCGGAGAAAAACTGTTTTTT. Translated: CASRQETGLTGEKLFF. Complete variable domain (other parts from reference TRBV5-1 and TRBJ1-4): KAGVTQTPRYLIKTRGQQVTLSCSPISGHRSVSWYQQTPGQGLQFLFEYFSETQRNKGNFPGRFSGRQFSNSRSEMNVSTLELGDSALYLCASRQETGLTGEKLFFGSGTQLSVL.

The chain is built from TRBV19 and TRBJ1-1, with D perhaps matching TRBD1 (6 bases). CDR1 is LNHDA, CDR2 SQIVND, per germline (reference sequence). V lost 3 bases and J lost 11, with 13 bases in between. The CDR3 is made up of 12 amino acids. CDR3 amino acids: CASSIPGAVAFF. In DNA, the CDR3 is TGTGCCAGTAGTATCCCAGGGGCAGTGGCTTTCTTT.

The chain couples TRBV2 to TRBJ2-1, with D unresolved. Trimming took off 5 bases at V and 3 bases at J, with 2 bases between the two ends. The CDR3 runs to 11 residues. Germline CDR1 SNHLY, CDR2 FYNNEI. The CDR3 sequence is CASSYYNEQFF. CDR3 DNA: TGTGCCAGCAGTTACTACAATGAGCAGTTCTTC.

The J gene is TRBJ2-5, the V gene TRBV4-1, with TRBD2 matching 10 bases. The CDR3 runs 16 residues. Germline lookup yields CDR1 MGHRA and CDR2 YSYEKL. V lost 1 base and J lost 5; bases outside the gene matches: 7. This CDR3 is CASSQVGLAVQETQYF. Written as DNA, the CDR3 is TGCGCCAGCAGCCAAGTAGGACTAGCGGTCCAGGAGACCCAGTACTTC.

The chain is built from TRBV7-9 and TRBJ2-3; 15 bases agree with TRBD2. The CDR3 contains 15 residues. The junction had 2 bases not matched to a gene; V was cut back by 5 bases and J by 5 bases. The germline V gene has CDR1 SEHNR and CDR2 FQNEAQ (reference sequence). This CDR3 is CASSTGLAGGDTQYF. The CDR3 bases are TGTGCCAGCAGCACGGGACTAGCGGGGGGAGATACGCAGTATTTT.

The genes are TRBV9 and TRBJ2-4, with D perhaps TRBD2 (7 bases). Germline CDR1 reads SGDLS; CDR2 reads YYNGEE. V lost 4 bases, J lost 3 bases, and 17 bases lay in between. The CDR3 runs to 16 residues. This CDR3 is CASSPYRGGLKNIQYF. CDR3 nucleotide sequence: TGTGCCAGCAGCCCATATAGGGGGGGGCTCAAAAACATTCAGTACTTC.